Below, 23 T cell receptor beta chains from the same sample are listed, as sequenced in a study of T-cell memory formation after mild COVID-19. TCRdb re-called the 5' RACE reads with MiXCR, one entry per CDR3 protein. The sample holds approximately 580,000 distinct CDR3 sequences, roughly 20% seen once. The sequencing input was PBMCs or a T cell subset sorted from them (not recorded which). The origin of the receptors is an adult woman who had mild COVID-19 (a few samples of this study predate the infection). Cell type and time point are not known.

This clonotype was recorded a few times. This rearrangement joins TRBV27 to TRBJ2-7, with D possibly TRBD1 on 6 matching bases. The V and J ends lost 6 bases and 2 bases respectively, with 14 bases between them. The germline gives CDR1 MNHEY, CDR2 SMNVEV (reference sequence). CDR3 length: 14 amino acids. Written as DNA, the CDR3 is TGTGCCAGCAGAGCCGGACAGAGGACCTACGAGCAGTACTTC. This translates into CASRAGQRTYEQYF.

This sequence joins TRBV7-9 and TRBJ2-3; no clear D. Germline V gives CDR1 SEHNR, CDR2 FQNEAQ (reference sequence). The CDR3 is made up of 12 amino acids. The V end lost 1 base, the J end lost 8 bases, and 7 bases lay between the germline ends. The CDR3 DNA is TGTGCCAGCAGCTTAGAAAGGGCTACGCAGTATTTT. Encoded protein: CASSLERATQYF.

This clonotype was picked up a small number of times. For the CDR3, the DNA is TGTGCCAGCAGCTTACGAACTAGCGGGGGTTACGAGCAGTACTTC. The encoded protein is CASSLRTSGGYEQYF. V usage is TRBV7-6 and J usage is TRBJ2-7; 11 nucleotides agree with TRBD2. Germline values: CDR1 SGHVS, CDR2 FNYEAQ. The V and J ends lost 2 bases and 4 bases, in that order; junction bases with no gene match: 4. CDR3 length: 15 amino acids.

The chain has TRBV6-5 and TRBJ2-1, with 7 bases fitting TRBD2. CDR1 MNHEY and CDR2 SVGAGI come from the germline V gene. The CDR3 has 16 residues. V trimming: 0 bases; J trimming: 4 bases; junction bases outside the gene matches: 6. The CDR3: CASSYSRSSGYNEQFF. CDR3 DNA: TGTGCCAGCAGTTACTCGAGATCTAGCGGTTACAATGAGCAGTTCTTC.

This clonotype has a count of ten or more. The V and J genes are TRBV5-1 and TRBJ2-1, with 12 bases that match TRBD2. CDR3 length equals 17 residues. With 5 bases clipped from V and 0 bases from J, the junction kept 6 bases outside the gene matches. In germline, CDR1 is SGHRS, CDR2 YFSETQ. The CDR3 is CASRPGTSGPSYNEQFF. CDR3 nucleotide sequence: TGCGCCAGCAGACCTGGGACTAGCGGGCCCTCCTACAATGAGCAGTTCTTC.

The J gene is TRBJ2-1, the V gene TRBV4-1, with D possibly TRBD2 on 5 matching bases. Germline V gene lookup returns CDR1 MGHRA and CDR2 YSYEKL. This CDR3 has 13 amino acids. The V and J ends lost 4 bases and 8 bases respectively, with 12 bases between them. CDR3 residues: CASSPKGGYEQFF. CDR3 sequence (DNA): TGCGCCAGCAGCCCGAAGGGCGGGTATGAGCAGTTCTTC.

The chain is built from TRBV6-5 and TRBJ2-4; 9 nucleotides align to TRBD1. Germline CDR1 reads MNHEY; CDR2 reads SVGAGI. With V trimmed by 5 bases and J by 8 bases, 7 bases remained unmatched. The CDR3 has 14 amino acids. CDR3 DNA: TGTGCCAGCAGTCAATTGGGACAGGGAGACATTCAGTACTTC. It specifies CASSQLGQGDIQYF.

The chain links TRBV7-9 to TRBJ1-5; 10 positions match TRBD1. Germline V lookup: CDR1 SEHNR, CDR2 FQNEAQ (reference sequence). This CDR3 comprises 16 residues. The J segment lost 3 bases and the V segment lost 6 bases, leaving 8 bases of the junction unmatched. CDR3 DNA: TGTGCCAGCAGGAATTCGGACAGGGGGGACAATCAGCCCCAGCATTTT. Protein product: CASRNSDRGDNQPQHF.

This chain uses TRBV7-9 with TRBJ1-2; tentative D call: TRBD1 (5 bases). Germline lookup yields CDR1 SEHNR and CDR2 FQNEAQ (reference sequence). CDR3 length equals 14 residues. Trimming removed 5 bases at V and 5 bases at J, with 15 bases between. The CDR3 DNA reads TGTGCCAGCAGCCAGTACGGGGGATGGTATGGCTACACCTTC. Protein product: CASSQYGGWYGYTF.

This clonotype appeared a few times. The V gene is TRBV3-1, the J gene TRBJ1-1; D uncertain. CDR3 length equals 14 residues. Germline CDR1 reads LGHDT; CDR2 reads YNNKEL (reference sequence). Deletions cut 2 bases from V and 1 base from J, with 8 bases between. CDR3 in amino acids: CASSQLQSNTEAFF. The CDR3 DNA reads as TGTGCCAGCAGCCAATTACAGTCGAACACTGAAGCTTTCTTT.

This clonotype was seen more than once but under ten times. The V gene is TRBV11-2, the J gene TRBJ2-1; D not certain. The length of the CDR3 is 15 residues. Germline assignment: CDR1 SGHAT and CDR2 FQNNGV. The V end lost 3 bases, the J end lost 3 bases, and 12 bases lay between the germline ends. CDR3 nucleotides: TGTGCCAGCAGCTTGGCATGGGCCAGCTACAATGAGCAGTTCTTC. This encodes CASSLAWASYNEQFF.

The V gene is TRBV9, the J gene TRBJ1-1; D is ambiguous. CDR3 length equals 13 residues. Deletions cut 0 bases from V and 7 bases from J, with 10 bases between. Germline V gene lookup returns CDR1 SGDLS and CDR2 YYNGEE. The CDR3 reads CASSVGEIGEAFF. The CDR3 coding sequence is TGTGCCAGCAGCGTAGGTGAGATAGGTGAAGCTTTCTTT.

The chain employs TRBV7-2 and TRBJ2-3; a weak D match, TRBD1 (6 bases). This CDR3 spans 18 amino acids. The V gene lost 1 base and the J gene lost 0 bases, with 17 bases spanning the gap. CDR1 and CDR2 from the germline V gene are SGHTA and FQGNSA. In DNA form, the CDR3 reads TGTGCCAGCAGCTTAGACGGCACAGGGTCTATTAGCACAGATACGCAGTATTTT. It encodes CASSLDGTGSISTDTQYF. Supplemented by reference TRBV7-2 and TRBJ2-3, the full variable domain reads GAGVSQSPSNKVTEKGKDVELRCDPISGHTALYWYRQSLGQGLEFLIYFQGNSAPDKSGLPSDRFSAERTGGSVSTLTIQRTQQEDSAVYLCASSLDGTGSISTDTQYFGPGTRLTVL.

The rearrangement joins TRBV6-5 to TRBJ2-1; D remains unclear. Germline values: CDR1 MNHEY, CDR2 SVGAGI. Trimming stripped 2 bases from V and 7 bases from J, with 18 bases between. This CDR3 has 16 amino acids. DNA of the CDR3: TGTGCCAGCAGTTACGTCCCATTGATCGGTACGAATGAGCAGTTCTTC. This gives the protein CASSYVPLIGTNEQFF.

The chain employs TRBV3-1 and TRBJ1-2; D remains ambiguous. Germline CDR1 and CDR2: LGHDT and YNNKEL (reference sequence). The CDR3 loop spans 13 amino acids. Trimming shortened V by 2 bases and J by 3 bases, and 7 bases separated the two germline ends. CDR3: CASSQLNYYGYTF. The DNA of the CDR3 is TGTGCCAGCAGCCAACTAAATTACTATGGCTACACCTTC. Variable domain in full (rest from reference TRBV3-1 and TRBJ1-2): DTAVSQTPKYLVTQMGNDKSIKCEQNLGHDTMYWYKQDSKKFLKIMFSYNNKELIINETVPNRFSPKSPDKAHLNLHINSLELGDSAVYFCASSQLNYYGYTFGSGTRLTVV.

The CDR3 here is CASSQDAATYNEQFF. The CDR3 DNA sequence: TGCGCCAGCAGCCAAGACGCGGCAACCTACAATGAGCAGTTCTTC. This chain joins TRBV4-3 and TRBJ2-1, with D unclear. CDR1 LGHNA and CDR2 YSLEER come from the germline V gene. Trimming cost V 0 bases and J 2 bases, with 8 bases left between them. This CDR3 spans 15 amino acids.

This clonotype was seen only a few times. The chain couples TRBV6-2 or TRBV6-3 to TRBJ2-7, with 9 positions matching TRBD1. V lost 6 bases to trimming and J lost 6 bases; unmatched junction nucleotides: 18. This CDR3 region has 17 residues. CDR1 MNHEY and CDR2 SVGEGT come from the germline V gene. CDR3 nucleotides: TGTGCCAGCAGCCCCAGCGTGTACCGGACAGGGGTAGTCGAGCAGTACTTC. It yields the protein CASSPSVYRTGVVEQYF.

The DNA for the CDR3 is TGTGCCACCAGCAGAGACAGGGTGAGCTCCTACGAGCAGTACTTC. It translates to CATSRDRVSSYEQYF. The V call is TRBV15, the J call TRBJ2-7, with D possibly matching TRBD1 (5 bases). CDR1 and CDR2 (germline): LNHNV, YYDKDF (reference sequence). This CDR3 comprises 15 residues. V lost 0 bases, J lost 0 bases, and 9 bases lay in between.

The chain carries TRBV7-8 and TRBJ2-2; a weak D match, TRBD1 (5 bases). V was shortened by 2 bases and J by 0 bases, with 10 bases between the two germline ends. The CDR3 runs 16 residues. Germline-derived CDR1 and CDR2 are SGHVS and FQNEAQ. The CDR3 bases are TGTGCCAGCAGCTTAAGGGCAGGGACGAACACCGGGGAGCTGTTTTTT. It translates to CASSLRAGTNTGELFF.

This clonotype was counted only a few times. The CDR3 here is CASSYAGLAGDRFF. The DNA for the CDR3 is TGTGCCAGCAGTTACGCGGGACTAGCGGGAGACCGGTTCTTC. The chain has TRBV6-6 and TRBJ2-1; 14 bases map to TRBD2. Germline-derived CDR1 and CDR2 are MNHNY and SVGAGI (reference sequence). V was pared by 2 bases and J by 15 bases, with 6 bases of the junction left unmatched. The CDR3 totals 14 residues.

This chain uses TRBV25-1 with TRBJ1-4, with D perhaps matching TRBD1 (5 bases). The germline V and J ends were trimmed by 2 bases and 8 bases, with 18 bases remaining between them. This CDR3 has 16 amino acids. Germline V gene data show CDR1 as MGHDK and CDR2 as SYGVNS. This chain's CDR3 is CASSEPQDRLGEKLFF. Here the CDR3 DNA reads TGTGCCAGCAGTGAACCCCAAGACAGACTAGGGGAAAAACTGTTTTTT.

This chain joins TRBV9 and TRBJ2-5; D ambiguous. V lost 3 bases to trimming and J lost 5 bases, with 17 bases between them. The V gene's germline CDR1 is SGDLS and CDR2 YYNGEE. The CDR3 is made up of 15 amino acids. The CDR3: CASSGSPTGGETQYF. CDR3 DNA: TGTGCCAGCAGCGGATCCCCAACGGGTGGGGAGACCCAGTACTTC.

The rearrangement uses TRBV2 and TRBJ1-5; 11 nucleotides line up with TRBD1. Germline assignment: CDR1 SNHLY and CDR2 FYNNEI. This CDR3 spans 15 amino acids. Losses at the gene ends were 6 bases for V and 6 bases for J; bases not matched to a gene: 7. CDR3 in DNA: TGTGCCAGCAGCTTTGGACAGGGGGCAGGTCAGCCCCAGCATTTT. Protein: CASSFGQGAGQPQHF.